Listed here are 18 T cell receptor beta chains from one sample, sequenced in a study of blood T cell repertoires in COVID-19. Measured with immunoSEQ multiplex PCR; TCRdb has only the in-frame clones, and not every one. The table has tens of thousands of clones, around 85% seen once. Sequenced material: peripheral blood. The receptors shown here come from a woman aged 55-70 years with COVID-19, enrolled during active disease.

This sequence joins TRBV6-1 and TRBJ1-6, with D unclear. The CDR3 totals 15 residues. V was clipped by 1 base and J by 10 bases, with 14 bases between them. The germline CDR1 and CDR2 sequences are MNHNS and SASEGT. This CDR3 is CASSEGAAERSPLHF. CDR3 in DNA: TGTGCCAGCAGTGAAGGGGCAGCCGAACGGTCACCCCTCCACTTT.

The V call is TRBV7-2, the J call TRBJ2-5; tentatively, D is TRBD2 (6 bases). Trimming shortened V by 1 base and J by 5 bases, and 14 bases separated the two germline ends. The CDR3 is made up of 15 amino acids. CDR1 and CDR2 (germline): SGHTA, FQGNSA. The CDR3 sequence: CASSLGGWRGETQYF. CDR3 in DNA: TGTGCCAGCAGCTTAGGAGGTTGGCGGGGTGAGACCCAGTACTTC. The variable domain in full, with the rest retrieved from reference TRBV7-2 and TRBJ2-5, is GAGVSQSPSNKVTEKGKDVELRCDPISGHTALYWYRQSLGQGLEFLIYFQGNSAPDKSGLPSDRFSAERTGGSVSTLTIQRTQQEDSAVYLCASSLGGWRGETQYFGPGTRLLVL.

This clone has only one observation. The chain joins TRBV4-2 to TRBJ2-2; 8 bases agree with TRBD2. The CDR3 sequence is 17 residues long. Per the germline V gene, CDR1 is LGHNA and CDR2 is YNFKEQ. Germline trimming cut 1 base from V and 4 bases from J; bases unmatched to any gene: 8. CDR3 region: CASSQVRGGWSTGELFF. DNA of the CDR3: TGTGCCAGCAGCCAAGTCCGCGGGGGGTGGAGCACCGGGGAGCTGTTTTTT.

The chain combines TRBV7-2 with TRBJ1-1; D remains ambiguous. Germline loops: CDR1 SGHTA, CDR2 FQGNSA. The CDR3 extends over 13 amino acids. Trimming pared 8 bases from V and 5 bases from J, leaving 15 bases between. CDR3 sequence (DNA): TGTGCCAGCTTCAGAGGGAGTGGTACTGAAGCTTTCTTT. Amino acids: CASFRGSGTEAFF.

The chain uses TRBV29-1 and TRBJ2-7, with a tentative D call TRBD2 (6 bases). V was clipped by 4 bases and J by 6 bases, with 16 bases between them. Germline V gives CDR1 SQVTM, CDR2 ANQGSEA. The CDR3 sequence is 13 residues long. The CDR3 DNA reads as TGCAGCGTTGGGGCGCTGGCGGGGAGCGAGCAGTACTTC. Its translation: CSVGALAGSEQYF.

The chain links TRBV28 to TRBJ1-2; no clear D. In germline, CDR1 is MDHEN, CDR2 SYDVKM. Trimming left V 3 bases short and J 8 bases short, with 13 bases between. The CDR3 loop spans 13 amino acids. CDR3 residues: CASSFGGRRGYTF. The CDR3 DNA is TGTGCCAGCAGTTTTGGAGGGCGTCGCGGCTACACCTTC.

The chain is built from TRBV7-2 and TRBJ1-5; D unresolved. Per the germline V gene, CDR1 is SGHTA and CDR2 is FQGNSA. The CDR3 has 12 amino acids. Trimming pared 5 bases from V and 5 bases from J, leaving 7 bases between. Written as DNA, the CDR3 is TGTGCCAGCAGCCCCCCCGATCAGCCCCAGCATTTT. It specifies CASSPPDQPQHF.

The V call is TRBV18, the J call TRBJ2-7; TRBD1 aligns across 9 bases. The germline gives CDR1 KGHSH, CDR2 LQKENI. CDR3 size: 14 residues. Losses at the gene ends were 3 bases for V and 4 bases for J; bases not matched to a gene: 4. In DNA form, the CDR3 reads TGTGCCAGCTCACCGGGGGACAGGGAATACGAGCAGTACTTC. Protein: CASSPGDREYEQYF. Together with reference TRBV18 and TRBJ2-7, the CDR3 gives the full variable domain: NAGVMQNPRHLVRRRGQEARLRCSPMKGHSHVYWYRQLPEEGLKFMVYLQKENIIDESGMPKERFSAEFPKEGPSILRIQQVVRGDSAAYFCASSPGDREYEQYFGPGTRLTVT.

This clone was seen once. The rearrangement joins TRBV5-1 to TRBJ1-2, with 7 bases identical to TRBD1. The germline V gene has CDR1 SGHRS and CDR2 YFSETQ. J lost 7 bases, V lost 0 bases, and 12 bases had no gene match. The CDR3 covers 16 residues. CDR3 residues: CASSLGGTASTGGYTF. The CDR3 nucleotides read TGCGCCAGCAGCTTGGGCGGGACAGCCTCGACGGGTGGCTACACCTTC.

V usage is TRBV7-8 and J usage is TRBJ2-5, with D tentatively TRBD1 (5 bases). The CDR3 extends over 13 amino acids. V was cut by 2 bases and J by 4 bases, with 8 bases left in between. Germline loops: CDR1 SGHVS, CDR2 FQNEAQ. The CDR3 reads CASSLQGRETQYF. CDR3 sequence (DNA): TGTGCCAGCAGCTTACAGGGCCGAGAGACCCAGTACTTC.

This chain joins TRBV7-8 and TRBJ2-2, with 9 bases that match TRBD1. After removal of 5 bases from V and 7 bases from J, the junction contained 8 bases not matched to a gene. Per germline, CDR1 SGHVS and CDR2 FQNEAQ. CDR3 size: 15 residues. CDR3 loop: CASSPGTGTGGELFF. The CDR3 nucleotides are TGTGCCAGCAGCCCCGGGACAGGGACAGGCGGGGAGCTGTTTTTT.

The chain carries TRBV12-3 or TRBV12-4 and TRBJ1-6; D gene ambiguous. V was shortened by 8 bases and J by 6 bases, with 8 bases between the two germline ends. The CDR3 length is 12 residues. CDR3: CASGPSNSPLHF. The CDR3, as DNA: TGTGCCAGCGGCCCATCTAATTCACCCCTCCACTTT.

The V gene is TRBV18, the J gene TRBJ1-1; TRBD1 might be the D (5 bases). The V gene lost 3 bases and the J gene lost 4 bases, with 18 bases spanning the gap. Germline CDR1 is KGHSH and CDR2 is LQKENI. The CDR3 is 16 amino acids. CDR3 DNA: TGTGCCAGCTCACCCACCTCGGCGCTTGGGGCCACTGAAGCTTTCTTT. Translated: CASSPTSALGATEAFF.

This chain links TRBV3-1 (or the pseudogene TRBV3-2) with TRBJ1-5; the D is unclear. This CDR3 has 15 residues. Germline V gives CDR1 LGHDT, CDR2 YNNKEL (reference sequence). Trimming shortened V by 0 bases and J by 7 bases, and 13 bases separated the two germline ends. The CDR3 sequence: CASSQDLVPSQPQHF. CDR3 DNA: TGTGCCAGCAGCCAAGATCTGGTCCCAAGCCAGCCCCAGCATTTT.

V usage is TRBV3-1 (or the pseudogene TRBV3-2) and J usage is TRBJ2-3; 9 bases are a match to TRBD2. CDR3 length: 15 residues. Germline V lookup: CDR1 LGHDT, CDR2 YNNKEL (reference sequence). Trimming took 2 bases from V and 4 from J; bases not matched to a gene: 4. The CDR3 is CASSQYSGGADTQYF. The CDR3 DNA is TGTGCCAGCAGCCAATATAGCGGGGGTGCAGATACGCAGTATTTT.

J is TRBJ2-3 and V is TRBV6-5; 8 nucleotides align to TRBD1. The J segment lost 10 bases and the V segment lost 0 bases, leaving 12 bases of the junction unmatched. The CDR3 is 16 amino acids. CDR1 is MNHEY and CDR2 is SVGAGI in the germline V gene. The CDR3 DNA sequence: TGTGCCAGCAGTTACTCCGACGGGACAGGTGGTGGTGCGCAGTATTTT. Its protein is CASSYSDGTGGGAQYF.

V gene TRBV7-8 combines with J gene TRBJ1-3, with a possible D match to TRBD1 (6 bases). Per the germline V gene, CDR1 is SGHVS and CDR2 is FQNEAQ. Trimming pared 1 base from V and 4 bases from J, leaving 8 bases between. The CDR3 covers 14 residues. CDR3 bases: TGTGCCAGCAGCTTAGTACAGGGAGGAAACACCATATATTTT. It is translated as CASSLVQGGNTIYF.

The chain couples TRBV5-1 to TRBJ2-7, with 9 bases lining up with TRBD1. CDR3 length: 13 amino acids. The germline V gene has CDR1 SGHRS and CDR2 YFSETQ. With V trimmed by 5 bases and J by 4 bases, 4 bases remained unmatched. CDR3 coding DNA: TGCGCCAGCAGTTTACAGGGGGCTTACGAGCAGTACTTC. Translation gives CASSLQGAYEQYF.